The sequence of this TCR beta chain was determined in a study of blood T cell repertoires in COVID-19. Turning to the study itself: The samples span acute and convalescent COVID-19 from the United States, Italy and Spain.

The repertoire was sequenced with immunoSEQ multiplex PCR; TCRdb's copy has only in-frame clones and lacks some. The data show roughly 70,000 clones, around 86% seen once. CDR1 MNHEY and CDR2 SVGAGI come from the germline V gene. The CDR3 totals 13 residues. V shed 6 bases, J shed 9 bases, and the junction held 7 bases outside the gene matches. V gene TRBV6-5 combines with J gene TRBJ1-1; 10 nucleotides line up with TRBD1. The sample was peripheral blood. The sequence came from a man aged 50-59 years with active COVID-19. The CDR3 DNA sequence: TGTGCCAGCAGAGGGACAGGGGATCGGAAAGCTTTCTTT. Protein sequence: CASRGTGDRKAFF.